Each of the 21 T cell receptor beta chains below was sequenced from the same sample in a study of technical replicates of blood from a few donors. The method was immunoSEQ multiplex PCR; TCRdb's version includes in-frame clones alone and lacks a portion of them. The data show about 83,000 clones, approximately 94% seen once. The sample was T cells isolated from PBMCs. The receptors come from a human donor in good health.

This clone was counted a single time. This chain connects TRBV2 to TRBJ1-5; a weak D match, TRBD1 (5 bases). This CDR3 spans 13 amino acids. In germline, CDR1 is SNHLY, CDR2 FYNNEI. The germline V and J ends were trimmed by 5 bases and 5 bases, with 10 bases remaining between them. DNA of the CDR3: TGTGCCAGCAGTAGGGGCGGGGATCAGCCCCAGCATTTT. This translates into CASSRGGDQPQHF.

The V gene is TRBV5-1, the J gene TRBJ2-5; 10 bases match TRBD1. The CDR3 totals 16 residues. Germline V lookup: CDR1 SGHRS, CDR2 YFSETQ. V was clipped by 2 bases and J by 4 bases; unmatched bases: 8. The CDR3 loop is CASSFIGTGVPETQYF. The DNA of the CDR3 is TGCGCCAGCAGCTTTATCGGGACAGGGGTCCCAGAGACCCAGTACTTC.

This clone was observed once. The chain combines TRBV30 with TRBJ2-7; D uncertain. This CDR3 region has 14 residues. Trimming stripped 3 bases from V and 6 bases from J, with 18 bases between. Germline CDR1 GTSNPN, CDR2 SVGIG (reference sequence). The CDR3, as DNA: TGTGCCTGGAGACTCAGCAACACGCCAGGCGAGCAGTACTTC. Encoded protein: CAWRLSNTPGEQYF.

The chain carries TRBV6-5 and TRBJ2-3; possibly TRBD2 for D (5 bases). The V end was cut by 2 bases, the J end by 0 bases, with 9 bases between. Germline CDR1 MNHEY, CDR2 SVGAGI. This CDR3 is built from 15 residues. The CDR3 DNA sequence: TGTGCCAGCAGTTACGGTGGGAGAAGCACAGATACGCAGTATTTT. As protein: CASSYGGRSTDTQYF.

This chain links TRBV7-9 with TRBJ1-4; D not certain. Trimming took 5 bases from V and 3 from J, leaving 16 bases between them. The CDR3 is made up of 16 amino acids. Germline lookup yields CDR1 SEHNR and CDR2 FQNEAQ (reference sequence). The CDR3: CASSPGIGPANEKLFF. For the CDR3, the DNA is TGTGCCAGCAGCCCCGGGATCGGGCCGGCTAATGAAAAACTGTTTTTT. The whole variable domain, remainder taken from reference TRBV7-9 and TRBJ1-4, is DTGVSQNPRHKITKRGQNVTFRCDPISEHNRLYWYRQTLGQGPEFLTYFQNEAQLEKSRLLSDRFSAERPKGSFSTLEIQRTEQGDSAMYLCASSPGIGPANEKLFFGSGTQLSVL.

The V and J genes are TRBV4-1 and TRBJ1-2; TRBD1 matches 7 bases. After removal of 0 bases from V and 2 bases from J, the junction contained 12 bases not matched to a gene. From germline, CDR1 is MGHRA and CDR2 YSYEKL. This CDR3 is built from 18 residues. The CDR3 DNA follows: TGCGCCAGCAGCCAAGATAGGAACAGGGGTCTACAAAACTATGGCTACACCTTC. This sequence encodes CASSQDRNRGLQNYGYTF.

The V call is TRBV11-3, the J call TRBJ2-2; TRBD1 agrees at 9 bases. V shed 5 bases, J shed 6 bases, and the junction held 13 bases outside the gene matches. This CDR3 region has 17 residues. Germline V gives CDR1 SGHNT, CDR2 YENEEA. CDR3 in amino acids: CASSEGTGYGLAGELFF. CDR3 sequence (DNA): TGTGCCAGCAGCGAGGGGACAGGGTATGGTCTGGCCGGGGAGCTGTTTTTT.

This clone appeared a single time. The CDR3 coding sequence is TGTGCCAGTCGTGACCTTTCGGATAGCCGGGGTGAGGCTTTCTTT. Translating gives CASRDLSDSRGEAFF. V gene TRBV19 combines with J gene TRBJ1-1; D gene ambiguous. Trimming took 8 bases from V and 11 from J, leaving 27 bases between them. CDR1 and CDR2 (germline): LNHDA, SQIVND (reference sequence). The CDR3 has 15 amino acids.

The chain employs TRBV27 and TRBJ2-5, with D perhaps matching TRBD2 (6 bases). Germline CDR1 reads MNHEY; CDR2 reads SMNVEV (reference sequence). This CDR3 contains 15 residues. Trimming removed 6 bases at V and 3 bases at J, with 17 bases between. DNA for the CDR3: TGTGCCAGCAGGCCTGGGGGGACGGTAGAAGAGACCCAGTACTTC. Translated, it gives CASRPGGTVEETQYF.

The rearrangement joins TRBV12-5 to TRBJ2-3, with D perhaps matching TRBD2 (5 bases). Trimming removed 11 bases from V and 2 bases from J, with 17 bases in between. The CDR3 is 14 residues long. In germline, CDR1 is LGHNT, CDR2 FRNRAP. CDR3 in amino acids: CASTDAGNTDTQYF. The CDR3 DNA follows: TGTGCTTCCACGGACGCGGGTAACACAGATACGCAGTATTTT.

The J gene is TRBJ2-5, the V gene TRBV27; 13 nucleotides agree with TRBD2. CDR1 and CDR2 (germline): MNHEY, SMNVEV (reference sequence). The length of the CDR3 is 14 residues. Losses at the gene ends were 6 bases for V and 5 bases for J; bases not matched to a gene: 3. The CDR3 spells CASRLAGGRETQYF. CDR3 coding DNA: TGTGCCAGCAGACTAGCGGGGGGGCGGGAGACCCAGTACTTC.

This clone showed up just once. The V and J genes are TRBV11-3 and TRBJ2-5; no reliable D call. The germline V gene has CDR1 SGHNT and CDR2 YENEEA. V dropped 3 bases and J dropped 5 bases, with 22 bases sitting between them. CDR3 size: 17 residues. The CDR3 sequence: CASSLFHTQFRQETQYF. In DNA form, the CDR3 reads TGTGCCAGCAGCTTGTTTCACACCCAATTTCGTCAGGAGACCCAGTACTTC.

The chain uses TRBV5-6 and TRBJ1-2, with 8 positions matching TRBD1. Germline V gene sequence: CDR1 SGHDT, CDR2 YYEEEE. The CDR3 runs 16 residues. The trim removed 0 bases at V and 4 bases at J, leaving 8 bases unmatched. This chain's CDR3 is CASSLALAGGLYGYTF. CDR3 DNA: TGTGCCAGCAGCTTGGCATTGGCAGGGGGCCTCTATGGCTACACCTTC. Using reference TRBV5-6 and TRBJ1-2 for the parts outside the CDR3, the full variable domain is DAGVTQSPTHLIKTRGQQVTLRCSPKSGHDTVSWYQQALGQGPQFIFQYYEEEERQRGNFPDRFSGHQFPNYSSELNVNALLLGDSALYLCASSLALAGGLYGYTFGSGTRLTVV.

This chain's CDR3 is CASSQSVGARYGYTF. The CDR3 DNA sequence: TGTGCCAGCAGCCAATCGGTAGGGGCCCGCTATGGCTACACCTTC. The chain couples TRBV16 to TRBJ1-2, with D perhaps matching TRBD1 (5 bases). The CDR3 spans 15 residues. V dropped 0 bases and J dropped 4 bases, with 12 bases sitting between them. From germline, CDR1 is KGHSY and CDR2 FQNENV.

The chain links TRBV5-1 to TRBJ2-1; TRBD2 agrees at 9 bases. This CDR3 has 15 residues. J was trimmed by 10 bases and V by 6 bases; bases with no gene match: 14. From germline, CDR1 is SGHRS and CDR2 YFSETQ. CDR3 in DNA: TGCGCCAGCAACAAAGCGGGGGGCAATCGGGAAGAGCAGTTCTTC. This translates into CASNKAGGNREEQFF.

The V call is TRBV5-1, the J call TRBJ2-7; D is unresolved. Germline CDR1 is SGHRS and CDR2 is YFSETQ. Trimming left V 4 bases short and J 3 bases short, with 17 bases between. This CDR3 is built from 15 residues. The DNA of the CDR3 is TGCGCCAGCAGCCCACTCACCAGCGCCCTCTACGAGCAGTACTTC. Translating it yields CASSPLTSALYEQYF.

The chain links TRBV7-8 to TRBJ1-4, with 9 bases aligning to TRBD1. The germline V gene encodes CDR1 SGHVS and CDR2 FQNEAQ. CDR3 length: 14 amino acids. The junction had 5 bases not matched to a gene; V was cut back by 5 bases and J by 7 bases. CDR3 coding DNA: TGTGCCAGCAGCGCCGACAGGGGGGGTGAAAAACTGTTTTTT. Translated: CASSADRGGEKLFF. Full variable domain (missing parts from reference TRBV7-8 and TRBJ1-4): GAGVSQSPRYKVAKRGQDVALRCDPISGHVSLFWYQQALGQGPEFLTYFQNEAQLDKSGLPSDRFFAERPEGSVSTLKIQRTQQEDSAVYLCASSADRGGEKLFFGSGTQLSVL.

V gene TRBV9 combines with J gene TRBJ2-3, with no clear D. This CDR3 has 16 amino acids. Germline V gene data show CDR1 as SGDLS and CDR2 as YYNGEE. V lost 0 bases, J lost 0 bases, and 11 bases lay in between. The CDR3 is CASSVGGVGSTDTQYF. The CDR3 DNA reads TGTGCCAGCAGCGTAGGAGGAGTAGGTAGCACAGATACGCAGTATTTT.

This sequence joins TRBV28 and TRBJ1-2; D might be TRBD1 (6 bases). In germline, CDR1 is MDHEN, CDR2 SYDVKM. V lost 8 bases to trimming and J lost 4 bases, with 17 bases between them. This CDR3 is built from 14 residues. The CDR3 nucleotides are TGTGCCAGCGGCCTAACGGGACACACCTATGGCTACACCTTC. It encodes CASGLTGHTYGYTF.

The chain uses TRBV18 and TRBJ1-1; TRBD1 aligns across 8 bases. After removal of 3 bases from V and 5 bases from J, the junction contained 14 bases not matched to a gene. The CDR3 sequence is 17 residues long. Germline V gene lookup returns CDR1 KGHSH and CDR2 LQKENI. CDR3 sequence reads: CASSPLNPTGVGTEAFF. CDR3 DNA: TGTGCCAGCTCACCCCTAAACCCGACAGGGGTGGGAACTGAAGCTTTCTTT.

The chain's CDR3 is CASSVGVFLELFF. CDR3 in DNA: TGTGCCAGCAGTGTCGGGGTCTTCTTGGAACTGTTTTTT. V usage is TRBV2 and J usage is TRBJ1-4; D is ambiguous. CDR1 SNHLY and CDR2 FYNNEI come from the germline V gene. Trimming cost V 4 bases and J 12 bases, with 15 bases left between them. This CDR3 is 13 amino acids long.